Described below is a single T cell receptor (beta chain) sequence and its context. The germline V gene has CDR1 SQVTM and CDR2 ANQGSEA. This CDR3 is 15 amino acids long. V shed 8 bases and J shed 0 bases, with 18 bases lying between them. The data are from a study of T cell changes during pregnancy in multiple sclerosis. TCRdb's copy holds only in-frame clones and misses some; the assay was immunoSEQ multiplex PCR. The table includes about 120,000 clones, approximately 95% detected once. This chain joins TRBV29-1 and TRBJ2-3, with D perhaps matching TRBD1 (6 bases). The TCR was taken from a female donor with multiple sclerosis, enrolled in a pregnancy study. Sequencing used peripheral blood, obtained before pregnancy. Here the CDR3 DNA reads TGCAGCTCTCGGCAGGGGACCACTAGCACAGATACGCAGTATTTT. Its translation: CSSRQGTTSTDTQYF.